This T cell receptor beta chain was sequenced for a study of blood T cell repertoires in COVID-19. Study background: The study drew acute and convalescent COVID-19 samples from the United States, Italy and Spain. The cDNA or gDNA used as material had been derived from T cells, B-cell-depleted T cells, or PBMCs.

The CDR3 consists of 15 residues. Deletions cut 2 bases from V and 1 base from J, with 6 bases between. The germline gives CDR1 MNHEY, CDR2 SVGAGI. TCRdb's copy holds only in-frame clones and misses some; the assay was immunoSEQ multiplex PCR. The sample has a few hundred thousand clones, roughly 90% seen once; the top ten hold nearly 6.5%. The TCR sequence derives from a man younger than 30 who had recovered from COVID-19. Sequenced: peripheral blood. The V call is TRBV6-5, the J call TRBJ1-6; perhaps TRBD1 as D (5 bases). CDR3 in amino acids: CASSYGGSYNSPLHF. The DNA of the CDR3 is TGTGCCAGCAGTTACGGGGGGTCCTATAATTCACCCCTCCACTTT.